This record covers a single T cell receptor beta chain. Germline CDR1 SNHLY, CDR2 FYNNEI. V lost 9 bases and J lost 3, with 6 bases in between. The CDR3 extends over 11 amino acids. The entry originates in a study of blood T cell repertoires in COVID-19. Overall study: Some COVID-19 samples were acute and others convalescent; all came from the United States, Italy and Spain. T cells, B-cell-depleted T cells, or PBMCs provided the cDNA or gDNA that served as material.

In the original analysis: Amplification from reference gene primers served as the basis for estimated nucleated cell counts. This table comes from immunoSEQ multiplex PCR, and its TCRdb copy is limited to in-frame clones, with some not included. The V and J calls and the clone size are those of that table, but D and trimming were determined from the DNA. This sample has some 460,000 clones, with more than 85% found just once. This TCR was recovered from a woman in her twenties or thirties with acute or convalescent COVID-19. The sample was peripheral blood. This sequence joins TRBV2 and TRBJ2-1; D may be TRBD1 (5 bases). CDR3: CASDSYNEQFF. As DNA, the CDR3 is TGTGCCAGTGACAGCTACAATGAGCAGTTCTTC. Supplemented by reference TRBV2 and TRBJ2-1, the full variable domain reads EPEVTQTPSHQVTQMGQEVILRCVPISNHLYFYWYRQILGQKVEFLVSFYNNEISEKSEIFDDQFSVERPDGSNFTLKIRSTKLEDSAMYFCASDSYNEQFFGPGTRLTVL.